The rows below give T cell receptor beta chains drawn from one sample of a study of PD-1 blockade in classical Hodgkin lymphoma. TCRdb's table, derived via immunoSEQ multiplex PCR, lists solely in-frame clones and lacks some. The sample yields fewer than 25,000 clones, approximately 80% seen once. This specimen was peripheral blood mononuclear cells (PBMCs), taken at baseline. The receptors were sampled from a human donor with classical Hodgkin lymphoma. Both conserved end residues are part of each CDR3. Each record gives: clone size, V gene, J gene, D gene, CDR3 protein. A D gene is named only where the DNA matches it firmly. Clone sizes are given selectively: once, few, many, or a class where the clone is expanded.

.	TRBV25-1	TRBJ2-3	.	CASSAGHRTDTQYF
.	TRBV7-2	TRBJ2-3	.	CASSLVSPDTQYF
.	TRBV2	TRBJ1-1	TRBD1	CASSGGQSHF
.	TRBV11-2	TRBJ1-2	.	CASSLDRGQGGYTF
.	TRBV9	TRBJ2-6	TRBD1	CASSQTSGTGNSGANVLTF
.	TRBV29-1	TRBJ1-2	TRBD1	CSVVFGPGQGNIYGYTF
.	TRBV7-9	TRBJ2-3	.	CASSLAGWAASTDTQYF
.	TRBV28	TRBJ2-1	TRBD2	CASSLSGGSGVGNEQFF
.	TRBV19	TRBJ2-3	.	CASSIQGTDTQYF
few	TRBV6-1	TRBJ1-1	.	CASSYTGTEAFF
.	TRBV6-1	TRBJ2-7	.	CASGMVSYEQYF
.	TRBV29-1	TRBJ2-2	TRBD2	CSVPYGGGVNTGELFF
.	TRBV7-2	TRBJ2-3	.	CASSSGLYTDTQYF
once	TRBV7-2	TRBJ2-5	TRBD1	CASSLPHRGWVYF
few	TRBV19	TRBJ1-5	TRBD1	CASTLYRDSSQPQHF
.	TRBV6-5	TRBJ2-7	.	CASGAYEQYF
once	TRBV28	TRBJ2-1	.	CASSFLYYNEQFF
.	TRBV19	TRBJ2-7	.	CASSVPGTIIYEQYF
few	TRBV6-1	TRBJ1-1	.	CASSEEATGTEAFF
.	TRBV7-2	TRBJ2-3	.	CASSLDGQHTDTQYF
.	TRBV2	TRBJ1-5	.	CASSEGYQPQHF
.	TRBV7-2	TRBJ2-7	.	CASSLSPLPGEQYF
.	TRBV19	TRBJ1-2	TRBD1	CASSVRTGLTTYGYTF
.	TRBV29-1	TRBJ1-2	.	CSVELRANYGYTF
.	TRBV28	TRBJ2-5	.	CASSLTGAGETQYF
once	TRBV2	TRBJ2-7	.	CASSELRRPYEQYF
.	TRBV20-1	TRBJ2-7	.	CSARGQYEQYF
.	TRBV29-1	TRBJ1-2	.	CSVEGRGRDYGYTF
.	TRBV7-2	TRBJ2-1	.	CASSLVRLAGNEQFF
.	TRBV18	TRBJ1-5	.	CASSPPWVSNQPQHF
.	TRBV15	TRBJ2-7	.	CATSREGLQFYF
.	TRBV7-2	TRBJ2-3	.	CASSSSGLTDTQYF
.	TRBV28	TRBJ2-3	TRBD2	CASSLSGGGAIRGATQYF
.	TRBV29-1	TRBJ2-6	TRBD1	CSASTGPGANVLTF
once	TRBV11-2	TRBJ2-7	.	CASSLVSPKGEQYF
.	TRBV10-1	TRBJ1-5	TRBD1	CASRTGGQPQHF
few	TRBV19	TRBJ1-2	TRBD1	CASSIWVRQGADGYTF
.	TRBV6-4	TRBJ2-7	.	CASSDPGIYEQYF
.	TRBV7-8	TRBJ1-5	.	CASSLGQGPEPQHF
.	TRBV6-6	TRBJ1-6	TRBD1	CASSPRTGQNSPLHF
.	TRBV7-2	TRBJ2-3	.	CASCFLASSTDTQYF
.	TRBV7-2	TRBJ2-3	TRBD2	CASSPQGLAGDHTDTQYF
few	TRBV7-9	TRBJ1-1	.	CASSRRADTEAFF
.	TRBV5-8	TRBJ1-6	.	CASSGSGLGSYNSPLHF
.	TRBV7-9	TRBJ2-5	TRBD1	CASSSRGQGNQETQYF
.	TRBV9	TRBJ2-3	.	CASSVEGGLSTDTQYF